The 30 T cell receptor beta chains in this list originate from one sample, sequenced in a study of shared clonotypes between healthy human individuals. This table comes from immunoSEQ multiplex PCR, and its TCRdb copy is limited to in-frame clones, with some not included. The sample includes over a million clones, 78% of them seen just once. Sequencing used memory CD4+ T cells from PBMCs. Subset defined: CD45RA-negative fraction. Receptor source: a man aged 18 to 30 in good health. Some clones in this sample may be carry-over from other donors' samples.

The chain combines TRBV25-1 with TRBJ2-1; D is undetermined. CDR3 size: 12 residues. The V end lost 2 bases, the J end lost 10 bases, and 9 bases lay between the germline ends. CDR1 is MGHDK and CDR2 is SYGVNS in the germline V gene. The CDR3 DNA follows: TGTGCCAGCAGTGAAGCCGGCTGGGAGCAGTTCTTC. It encodes CASSEAGWEQFF.

This chain uses TRBV25-1 with TRBJ1-1; D unresolved. Per the germline V gene, CDR1 is MGHDK and CDR2 is SYGVNS. V lost 6 bases to trimming and J lost 4 bases, with 15 bases between them. The CDR3 totals 14 residues. The CDR3: CASRENLSGTEAFF. The CDR3 region has the DNA TGTGCCAGCAGAGAGAATTTAAGTGGCACTGAAGCTTTCTTT. Complete variable domain (other parts from reference TRBV25-1 and TRBJ1-1): EADIYQTPRYLVIGTGKKITLECSQTMGHDKMYWYQQDPGMELHLIHYSYGVNSTEKGDLSSESTVSRIRTEHFPLTLESARPSHTSQYLCASRENLSGTEAFFGQGTRLTVV.

CDR3 sequence reads: CASNWAGLQGFTGNGYTF. CDR3 DNA: TGTGCCAGTAACTGGGCTGGTCTACAAGGCTTCACGGGGAATGGCTACACCTTC. This sequence joins TRBV19 and TRBJ1-2; D remains unclear. Trimming shortened V by 7 bases and J by 6 bases, and 30 bases separated the two germline ends. Germline CDR1 LNHDA, CDR2 SQIVND (reference sequence). The CDR3 runs 18 residues.

This clone was recorded once. The chain uses TRBV28 and TRBJ2-1; 12 bases match TRBD2. This CDR3 region has 16 residues. V was clipped by 6 bases and J by 7 bases; unmatched bases: 10. CDR1 and CDR2 (germline): MDHEN, SYDVKM. CDR3 nucleotide sequence: TGTGCCAGCAGCCAACTAGCGGGAGGATGGGGGAATGAGCAGTTCTTC. Translating it yields CASSQLAGGWGNEQFF.

The chain employs TRBV2 and TRBJ2-7; unclear D gene. CDR1 SNHLY and CDR2 FYNNEI come from the germline V gene. The CDR3 contains 14 residues. V lost 2 bases and J lost 6, with 14 bases in between. CDR3 loop: CASSELSALGEQYF. As DNA, the CDR3 is TGTGCCAGCAGTGAACTAAGCGCCTTGGGCGAGCAGTACTTC.

This clone was picked up a small number of times. This chain uses TRBV28 with TRBJ2-7; the D gene is possibly TRBD2 (6 bases). V dropped 7 bases and J dropped 6 bases, with 13 bases sitting between them. CDR1 and CDR2 (germline): MDHEN, SYDVKM. The CDR3 has 12 amino acids. CDR3 DNA: TGTGCCAGCATGCGGGAAGGGCTCGAGCAGTACTTC. As protein: CASMREGLEQYF.

V gene TRBV5-1 combines with J gene TRBJ2-7; D might be TRBD1 (6 bases). CDR1 is SGHRS, CDR2 YFSETQ, per germline. Trimming cost V 0 bases and J 5 bases, with 12 bases left between them. This CDR3 comprises 14 residues. The chain's CDR3 is CASSLGQGSNEQYF. CDR3 DNA sequence: TGCGCCAGCAGCTTGGGGCAGGGGAGCAACGAGCAGTACTTC.

The sample holds one count of this clone. V gene TRBV27 combines with J gene TRBJ2-7; the match to TRBD2 covers 7 bases. CDR1 MNHEY and CDR2 SMNVEV come from the germline V gene (reference sequence). This CDR3 contains 13 residues. V trimming: 10 bases; J trimming: 4 bases; junction bases outside the gene matches: 10. Written as DNA, the CDR3 is TGTGCCACCCAGAAGTCGGGAGGATACGAGCAGTACTTC. It yields the protein CATQKSGGYEQYF.

In DNA form, the CDR3 reads TGTGCCAGCAGCTTAGCTCTGGGGGCAGATACGCAGTATTTT. Its protein is CASSLALGADTQYF. This rearrangement joins TRBV7-9 to TRBJ2-3, with D perhaps assigned TRBD1 or TRBD2 (5 bases each). Germline assignment: CDR1 SEHNR and CDR2 FQNEAQ (reference sequence). Trimming left V 0 bases short and J 4 bases short, with 8 bases between. The CDR3 contains 14 residues.

This clone was seen only a few times. The chain recombines TRBV5-1 with TRBJ2-3, with D possibly being TRBD2 (6 bases). V was pared by 6 bases and J by 6 bases, with 20 bases between. The CDR3 sequence is 15 residues long. From germline, CDR1 is SGHRS and CDR2 YFSETQ. This chain's CDR3 is CASTLSGADGDTQYF. CDR3 nucleotides: TGCGCCAGCACCCTTAGCGGAGCGGATGGGGATACGCAGTATTTT.

V is TRBV2 and J is TRBJ1-1; the D is unclear. The CDR3 is made up of 13 amino acids. Trimming removed 4 bases from V and 7 bases from J, with 13 bases in between. The germline V gene encodes CDR1 SNHLY and CDR2 FYNNEI. CDR3 loop: CASSGGNWIEAFF. Written as DNA, the CDR3 is TGTGCCAGCAGTGGAGGCAATTGGATTGAAGCTTTCTTT.

This rearrangement joins TRBV11-2 to TRBJ2-2; possible D gene TRBD2, 6 bases. Looked up from germline, CDR1 is SGHAT and CDR2 is FQNNGV. CDR3 length equals 15 residues. Trimming stripped 1 base from V and 3 bases from J, with 9 bases between. The CDR3 region has the DNA TGTGCCAGCAGCTTAGCGGGAGCCTACACCGGGGAGCTGTTTTTT. It codes for CASSLAGAYTGELFF.

This clone has just one count. The V and J genes are TRBV2 and TRBJ2-3; D is perhaps TRBD1 or TRBD2 (6 bases each). The V gene's germline CDR1 is SNHLY and CDR2 FYNNEI. The CDR3 loop spans 14 amino acids. V was cut by 6 bases and J by 3 bases, with 13 bases left in between. The DNA of the CDR3 is TGTGCCAGCAGATTGCAGGGGAGGACAGATACGCAGTATTTT. This gives the protein CASRLQGRTDTQYF.

The chain has TRBV6-6 and TRBJ2-7; D is tentatively TRBD1 or TRBD2 (5 bases each). Trimming shortened V by 6 bases and J by 4 bases, and 13 bases separated the two germline ends. Germline-derived CDR1 and CDR2 are MNHNY and SVGAGI (reference sequence). The CDR3 spans 13 residues. The CDR3 spells CASSPGPSYEQYF. CDR3 DNA sequence: TGTGCCAGCAGCCCGGGACCCTCATACGAGCAGTACTTC.

The rearrangement joins TRBV10-3 to TRBJ2-7; 8 positions agree with TRBD1. This CDR3 spans 15 amino acids. V was clipped by 0 bases and J by 2 bases; unmatched bases: 3. The germline V gene encodes CDR1 ENHRY and CDR2 SYGVKD. The CDR3 DNA follows: TGTGCCATCAGTGAGTCTGACAGGGGTACCTACGAGCAGTACTTC. Translated: CAISESDRGTYEQYF.

V and J are TRBV2 and TRBJ2-7; no firm D call. Looked up from germline, CDR1 is SNHLY and CDR2 is FYNNEI. The CDR3 length is 11 residues. V lost 8 bases and J 4 bases, leaving 9 bases between the germline ends. DNA for the CDR3: TGTGCCAGCGCACCCCAGTACGAGCAGTACTTC. This translates into CASAPQYEQYF.

The chain joins TRBV2 to TRBJ2-7; possibly TRBD1 for D (5 bases). V was cut by 6 bases and J by 2 bases, with 17 bases left in between. In germline, CDR1 is SNHLY, CDR2 FYNNEI. The CDR3 runs 15 residues. CDR3 sequence (DNA): TGTGCCAGCAGCAAAGGAGCAGGGTGGGCCTACGAGCAGTACTTC. The encoded protein is CASSKGAGWAYEQYF.

For the CDR3, the DNA is TGTGCCAGCAGTTCCGGGACCCCACGCGATGAGCAGTTCTTC. Amino acid sequence: CASSSGTPRDEQFF. The chain carries TRBV28 and TRBJ2-1; tentatively, D is TRBD1 or TRBD2 (5 bases each). V was trimmed by 4 bases and J by 8 bases, leaving 15 bases between them. The CDR3 spans 14 residues. From germline, CDR1 is MDHEN and CDR2 SYDVKM.

The CDR3 DNA sequence: TGCAGTGCTAAGGGGGATGGCTACACCTTC. Its protein is CSAKGDGYTF. The V and J genes are TRBV20-1 and TRBJ1-2, with a weak D call TRBD1 (6 bases). V lost 4 bases and J lost 6, with 6 bases in between. The CDR3 runs to 10 residues. Germline CDR1 DFQATT, CDR2 SNEGSKA (reference sequence).

The chain combines TRBV5-1 with TRBJ2-1; D ambiguous. V lost 0 bases and J 3 bases, leaving 7 bases between the germline ends. The CDR3 contains 14 residues. Germline CDR1 SGHRS, CDR2 YFSETQ. This CDR3 is CASSLGPHYNEQFF. CDR3 nucleotide sequence: TGCGCCAGCAGCTTGGGACCGCACTACAATGAGCAGTTCTTC.

The chain employs TRBV7-2 and TRBJ2-3, with D possibly called TRBD1 or TRBD2 (6 bases each). Trimming removed 2 bases at V and 0 bases at J, with 12 bases between. The CDR3 consists of 16 residues. Germline CDR1 is SGHTA and CDR2 is FQGNSA. The DNA for the CDR3 is TGTGCCAGCAGCTTACTAGGGGGGCTGAGCACAGATACGCAGTATTTT. It encodes CASSLLGGLSTDTQYF.

The chain employs TRBV15 and TRBJ2-2; D is perhaps TRBD1 (6 bases). Germline assignment: CDR1 LNHNV and CDR2 YYDKDF (reference sequence). Trimming cost V 5 bases and J 2 bases, with 9 bases left between them. The CDR3 consists of 14 residues. The CDR3 protein is CATSVGHNTGELFF. The CDR3, as DNA: TGTGCCACCAGCGTGGGACACAACACCGGGGAGCTGTTTTTT.

The chain recombines TRBV19 with TRBJ2-2, with 7 bases identical to TRBD2. CDR1 is LNHDA and CDR2 is SQIVND in the germline V gene (reference sequence). The CDR3 sequence is 18 residues long. The ends lost 4 bases at V and 4 bases at J; junction bases unmatched: 15. CDR3 DNA sequence: TGTGCCAGTAGTAAGTGGGTCGACAGAACGGGGGGCACCGGGGAGCTGTTTTTT. This translates into CASSKWVDRTGGTGELFF.

In this sample, this clone turned up once. A much larger clone is a single base away; this may be a read error. Other nucleotide sequences from this sample produce the same CDR3. This rearrangement joins TRBV5-4 to TRBJ2-7; 7 nucleotides align to TRBD1. Germline V gene sequence: CDR1 SGHNT, CDR2 YYREEE (reference sequence). The CDR3 totals 12 residues. The ends lost 5 bases at V and 3 bases at J; junction bases unmatched: 2. This chain's CDR3 is CASSRDSYEQYF. The CDR3 DNA reads TGTGCCAGCAGTAGGGACAGCTACGAGCAGTACTTC.

The chain couples TRBV14 to TRBJ2-4; possibly TRBD2 for D (7 bases). V was cut by 3 bases and J by 11 bases, with 14 bases left in between. Germline V gives CDR1 SGHDN, CDR2 FVKESK. This CDR3 comprises 13 residues. CDR3 nucleotide sequence: TGTGCCAGCAGCCAGACAGGCGGGGGACTTCAGTACTTC. As protein: CASSQTGGGLQYF.

The rearrangement uses TRBV2 and TRBJ2-2; 7 bases are shared with TRBD1. The V gene's germline CDR1 is SNHLY and CDR2 FYNNEI. The length of the CDR3 is 14 residues. Germline trimming cut 7 bases from V and 2 bases from J; bases unmatched to any gene: 4. CDR3 region: CASNYRGNTGELFF. Here the CDR3 DNA reads TGTGCCAGCAACTACAGGGGTAACACCGGGGAGCTGTTTTTT.

Note on this clone: At the DNA level, this CDR3 is encoded by other sequences in the same sample as well. The CDR3 sequence: CASSLGTSTDTQYF. The CDR3 region has the DNA TGCGCCAGCAGCTTGGGGACATCCACAGATACGCAGTATTTT. This chain connects TRBV5-1 to TRBJ2-3; a possible D gene is TRBD1 (5 bases). The V gene lost 0 bases and the J gene lost 2 bases, with 7 bases spanning the gap. Germline CDR1 and CDR2: SGHRS and YFSETQ. The CDR3 consists of 14 residues.

In its sample, this clone was seen once. This chain links TRBV7-2 with TRBJ1-2; 9 positions agree with TRBD1. The CDR3 length is 17 residues. In germline, CDR1 is SGHTA, CDR2 FQGNSA. V dropped 2 bases and J dropped 5; count of bases not matched to a gene: 12. The CDR3 loop reads CASSLPGGRGQGYGYTF. The CDR3 DNA follows: TGTGCCAGCAGCTTACCCGGGGGGAGGGGACAGGGTTATGGCTACACCTTC.

This chain links TRBV10-3 with TRBJ1-2, with unresolved D. V was trimmed by 0 bases and J by 8 bases, leaving 7 bases between them. In germline, CDR1 is ENHRY, CDR2 SYGVKD. This CDR3 region has 12 residues. CDR3 coding DNA: TGTGCCATCAGTGAGTCATTGGTCGGCTACACCTTC. Translating gives CAISESLVGYTF.

V and J are TRBV7-3 and TRBJ2-7, with 8 bases that match TRBD1. Germline CDR1 reads SGHTA; CDR2 reads FQGTGA. The CDR3 covers 14 residues. J gave up 6 bases and V 5 bases, and 9 bases lay outside the gene matches. CDR3 region: CASSPGTGAREQYF. CDR3 in DNA: TGTGCCAGCAGCCCCGGGACAGGCGCCCGCGAGCAGTACTTC.